A selection of T cell receptor beta chains follows, all from one sample in a study of glioma-infiltrating T cells. A single record per CDR3 protein comes from TCRdb applying MiXCR to the multiplex PCR reads. The repertoire holds approximately 120,000 distinct CDR3 sequences, with about 25% as singletons. Sequencing was performed on glioma tissue, nonneoplastic brain tissue, or PBMCs (not recorded which). The receptors stem from a human donor with low-grade glioma or glioblastoma, undergoing nonglioma brain surgery, or in good health (not recorded which). Each CDR3 is given with its conserved first and last residue.

TRBV29-1	TRBJ1-1	CSASDRRNTEAFF
TRBV29-1	TRBJ1-5	CSVGNNDQPQHF
TRBV15	TRBJ1-1	CATSRGELGAEAFF
TRBV6-1	TRBJ2-7	CASSPDGTGIYVQYF
TRBV10-3	TRBJ2-3	CAISESVAARDTQYF
TRBV7-9	TRBJ2-3	CASSSSGGAGDTQYF
TRBV29-1	TRBJ1-3	CSARTGGTGNTIYF
TRBV11-1	TRBJ1-5	CASSRQSNQPQHF
TRBV12-3/TRBV12-4	TRBJ1-5	CASSLTGAGQPQHF
TRBV11-3	TRBJ1-1	CASSFPVLRTEAFF
TRBV9	TRBJ2-3	CASSVAPAGSGTDTQYF
TRBV19	TRBJ2-3	CASRREGLAGTDTQYF
TRBV7-9	TRBJ2-7	CASSLGRSSYEQYF
TRBV7-9	TRBJ1-1	CASSPRQTNTEAFF
TRBV6-5	TRBJ1-1	CASSYSLGRNTEAFF
TRBV20-1	TRBJ2-7	CSARVRPGQGVYYEQYF
TRBV20-1	TRBJ1-2	CSALLDRDYGYTF
TRBV29-1	TRBJ1-1	CSGQGGTSDTEAFF
TRBV7-6	TRBJ2-7	CASSLGVLAGGYEQYF
TRBV6-1	TRBJ2-1	CASSYLSGGYHNEQFF
TRBV20-1	TRBJ1-1	CSARDRGRGRGTEAFF
TRBV20-1	TRBJ2-1	CSASKPGQRADEQFF